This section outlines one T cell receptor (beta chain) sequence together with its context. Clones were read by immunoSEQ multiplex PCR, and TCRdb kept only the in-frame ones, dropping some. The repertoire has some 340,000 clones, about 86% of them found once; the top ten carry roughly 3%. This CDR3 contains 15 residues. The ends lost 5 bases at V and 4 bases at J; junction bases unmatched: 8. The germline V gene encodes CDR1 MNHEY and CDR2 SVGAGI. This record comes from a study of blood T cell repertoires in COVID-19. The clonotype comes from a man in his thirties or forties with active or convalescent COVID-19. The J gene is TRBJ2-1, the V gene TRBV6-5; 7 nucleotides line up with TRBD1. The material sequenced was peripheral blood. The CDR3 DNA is TGTGCCAGCAGTAACTACAGGACAGGTTACAATGAGCAGTTCTTC. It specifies CASSNYRTGYNEQFF.